These T cell receptor beta chains were read from a single sample in a study of vaccination effects on CD4 cells after COVID-19. Clones were sequenced by immunoSEQ multiplex PCR, and TCRdb holds only the in-frame ones, with some missing. The sample contains around 37,000 clones, roughly 79% of which appear only once. For these receptors, no antigen is known. The source material was CD4+ T cells from PBMCs cultured without peptide, sampled before COVID-19 vaccination. These receptors originate from a human donor who received a COVID-19 vaccine. The CDR3 runs from the conserved cysteine through the conserved F or W. A D gene is named only where the DNA matches it firmly. Clone size is stated in some rows and not others, as once, few, many or a class when expanded.

>NA|NA|TRBV7-8|TRBJ1-2
TGTGCCAGCAGCTTAGCCCCGATAACGGTTAAGGGGAACTATGGCTACACCTTC
CASSLAPITVKGNYGYTF
>NA|NA|TRBV7-8|TRBJ1-1
TGTGCCAGCAGCTTAGTGGCTGGGACTGAAGCTTTCTTT
CASSLVAGTEAFF
>NA|few|TRBV5-1|TRBJ1-1
TGCGCCAGCAGCTGGGCGCGGGGGGACACTGAAGCTTTCTTT
CASSWARGDTEAFF
>TRBD1|NA|TRBV11-2|TRBJ1-1
TGTGCCAGCAGCAGAAGGGACAGGGTTTGGTCTGAAGCTTTCTTT
CASSRRDRVWSEAFF
>NA|NA|TRBV3-1/TRBV3-2|TRBJ2-7
TGTGCCAGCAGCCAATTAAACGAGCAGTACTTC
CASSQLNEQYF
>NA|NA|TRBV7-2|TRBJ2-4
TGTGCCAGCAGCCCCGGGACAGCCAAAAACATTCAGTACTTC
CASSPGTAKNIQYF
>TRBD2|NA|TRBV19|TRBJ2-1
TGTGCCAGTAGTTGGAGCTCAGGACAGTCTGGTAGCGGGAGGGCCCTGTCCTACAATGAGCAGTTCTTC
CASSWSSGQSGSGRALSYNEQFF
>NA|NA|TRBV21-1|TRBJ2-5
TGTGCCAGCAGCAAAGCAGACAGGAAACAAGAGACCCAGTACTTC
CASSKADRKQETQYF
>NA|NA|TRBV11-1|TRBJ1-6
TGTGCCAGCAGTTGGGACCCTGGTTCACCCCTCCACTTT
CASSWDPGSPLHF
>NA|once|TRBV2|TRBJ1-2
TGTGCCAGCAGAGACAGATACTATGGCTACACCTTC
CASRDRYYGYTF
>NA|once|TRBV6-1|TRBJ1-2
TGTGCCAGCAGTGAAGCGCTTCTCGGCAGGGGAATAGGCGGCTACACCTTC
CASSEALLGRGIGGYTF